The next 5 T cell receptor beta chains were all read from a single sample in a study of blood T cell repertoires in COVID-19. Assay used: immunoSEQ multiplex PCR; TCRdb lists only in-frame clones, some missing. This table holds about 280,000 clones, around 82% found once. Sequencing was done on a sample of peripheral blood. Receptors originate from a woman aged 45 to 65 who had recovered from COVID-19.

This rearrangement joins TRBV6-2 or TRBV6-3 to TRBJ2-7, with 7 bases aligning to TRBD2. After removal of 3 bases from V and 2 bases from J, the junction contained 7 bases not matched to a gene. Per germline, CDR1 MNHEY and CDR2 SVGEGT. The CDR3 spans 15 residues. The CDR3 coding sequence is TGTGCCAGCAGTTATGGGCTAGCGGCAACCTACGAGCAGTACTTC. This codes for CASSYGLAATYEQYF.

This clone has only one observation. The chain links TRBV27 to TRBJ2-7, with 8 bases identical to TRBD2. The length of the CDR3 is 16 residues. V was pared by 9 bases and J by 5 bases, with 18 bases of the junction left unmatched. The V gene's germline CDR1 is MNHEY and CDR2 SMNVEV (reference sequence). The CDR3 region is CARRPGGGGRRDEQYF. DNA for the CDR3: TGTGCCAGACGGCCGGGAGGCGGCGGGAGGCGCGACGAGCAGTACTTC.

The chain uses TRBV4-1 and TRBJ1-2; TRBD1 might be the D (5 bases). The CDR3 is made up of 15 amino acids. From germline, CDR1 is MGHRA and CDR2 YSYEKL. The V end lost 1 base, the J end lost 2 bases, and 11 bases lay between the germline ends. The chain's CDR3 is CASSQATGVNYGYTF. CDR3 DNA: TGCGCCAGCAGCCAAGCAACAGGTGTAAACTATGGCTACACCTTC.

The rearrangement links TRBV6-7 to TRBJ1-2; D call uncertain. TRBV6-7 is an ORF, and what it does is uncertain. CDR3 length equals 10 residues. Trimming cost V 8 bases and J 8 bases, with 9 bases left between them. The CDR3 DNA is TGTGCCAGCTACGAGGTCGGCTACACCTTC. It codes for CASYEVGYTF.

V and J are TRBV4-3 and TRBJ1-1, with unresolved D. Germline CDR1 reads LGHNA; CDR2 reads YSLEER. V shed 4 bases and J shed 4 bases, with 10 bases lying between them. The CDR3 runs 13 residues. The CDR3 bases are TGCGCCAGCAGCCCGGCACTACGCACTGAAGCTTTCTTT. It encodes CASSPALRTEAFF.